This entry features one T cell receptor beta chain sequence. Its antigen is unidentified. Primers: 60 Vbeta forward and 13 Jbeta reverse. Clones were read by immunoSEQ multiplex PCR, and TCRdb kept only the in-frame ones, dropping some. The profile covers 90,000 to 100,000 clones, with around 70% appearing a single time and around 2.5% taken by the ten largest. The CDR3 is 12 amino acids. Trimming took 6 bases from V and 8 from J, leaving 10 bases between them. Looked up from germline, CDR1 is PRHDT and CDR2 is FYEKMQ (reference sequence). Sampled while nominally healthy, donors likely had unrecorded immune exposures. The data derive from a study of cytomegalovirus exposure and HLA in healthy donors. Study outcomes and limitations: Per a prior analysis, the majority of TCR beta V segments were productive roughly 90% or roughly 30% of the time. Some V segments (TRBV6-2 and TRBV6-3 among them) were excluded as indistinguishable. Under in vitro conditions, three CMV-associated chains were confirmed as specific for CMV antigens.

Input material: PBMCs. This sequence was found in a man aged 50-59 years in good health and CMV-seronegative. The chain joins TRBV13 to TRBJ1-4; D not resolved. Here the CDR3 DNA reads TGTGCCAGCAGTGGCGGGGAGGAAAAACTGTTTTTT. Translated: CASSGGEEKLFF.